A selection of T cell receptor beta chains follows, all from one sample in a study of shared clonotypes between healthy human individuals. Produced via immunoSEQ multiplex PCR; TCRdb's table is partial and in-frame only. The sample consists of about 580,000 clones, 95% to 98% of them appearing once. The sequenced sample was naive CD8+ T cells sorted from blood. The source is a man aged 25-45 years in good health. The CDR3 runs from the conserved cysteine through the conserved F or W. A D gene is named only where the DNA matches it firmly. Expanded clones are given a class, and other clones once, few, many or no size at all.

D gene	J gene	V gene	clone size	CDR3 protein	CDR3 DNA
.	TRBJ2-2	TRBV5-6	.	CASSLRTVNTGELFF	TGTGCCAGCAGCCTAAGGACGGTTAACACCGGGGAGCTGTTTTTT
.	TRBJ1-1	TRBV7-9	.	CASRQTGSSAEAFF	TGTGCCAGCAGGCAAACAGGGTCGAGTGCTGAAGCTTTCTTT
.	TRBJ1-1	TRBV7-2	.	CASSSSWGNTEAFF	TGTGCCAGCAGCTCGAGTTGGGGGAACACTGAAGCTTTCTTT
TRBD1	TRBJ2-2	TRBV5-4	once	CASSSNRGPGELFF	TGTGCCAGCAGCTCAAACAGGGGGCCCGGGGAGCTGTTTTTT
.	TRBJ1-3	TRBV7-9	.	CASSPASLLRAGNTIYF	TGTGCCAGCAGCCCGGCGAGTTTATTGAGGGCTGGAAACACCATATATTTT
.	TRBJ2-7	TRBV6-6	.	CASSYLGASYEQYF	TGTGCCAGCAGTTATTTAGGGGCTTCCTACGAGCAGTACTTC
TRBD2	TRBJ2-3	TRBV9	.	CASSVVSGEVGDTQYF	TGTGCCAGCAGCGTAGTTAGCGGGGAGGTAGGAGATACGCAGTATTTT
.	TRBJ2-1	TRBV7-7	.	CASSPKGSYNEQFF	TGTGCCAGCAGCCCTAAAGGGTCCTACAATGAGCAGTTCTTC
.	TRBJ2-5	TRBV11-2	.	CASSTAQETQYF	TGTGCCAGTAGCACAGCCCAAGAGACCCAGTACTTC
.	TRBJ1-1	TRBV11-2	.	CATKRTENTEAFF	TGTGCCACCAAACGGACAGAGAACACTGAAGCTTTCTTT
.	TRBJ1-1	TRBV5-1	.	CASSFRGEATEAFF	TGCGCCAGCAGCTTTCGGGGAGAGGCCACTGAAGCTTTCTTT
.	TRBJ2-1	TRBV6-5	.	CASSYSNYEQFF	TGTGCCAGCAGTTACTCGAATTATGAGCAGTTCTTC
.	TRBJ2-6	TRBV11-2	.	CASRSMTVPSGANVLTF	TGTGCCAGCAGGTCCATGACGGTACCCTCTGGGGCCAACGTCCTGACTTTC
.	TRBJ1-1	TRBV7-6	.	CASSSTDRNTEAFF	TGTGCCAGCAGCTCAACCGACAGGAACACTGAAGCTTTCTTT
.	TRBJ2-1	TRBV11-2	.	CASSFPSREQFF	TGTGCCAGCAGCTTCCCTTCTCGTGAGCAGTTCTTC
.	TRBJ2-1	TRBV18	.	CASSLPTTTSSYNEQFF	TGTGCCAGCTCACTTCCTACCACAACTAGCTCCTACAATGAGCAGTTCTTC
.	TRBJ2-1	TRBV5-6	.	CASSFIQTSFSDEQFF	TGTGCCAGCAGCTTTATCCAAACTAGTTTTAGCGATGAGCAGTTCTTC
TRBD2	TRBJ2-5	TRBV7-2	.	CASSLRSGIQETQYF	TGTGCCAGCAGCTTAAGGAGCGGGATTCAAGAGACCCAGTACTTC
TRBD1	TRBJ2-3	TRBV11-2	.	CASSARGTGFSWDTQYF	TGTGCCAGCAGCGCGCGAGGGACAGGGTTTAGTTGGGATACGCAGTATTTT
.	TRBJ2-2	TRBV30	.	CAWRSGLNTGELFF	TGTGCCTGGAGATCCGGACTTAACACCGGGGAGCTGTTTTTT
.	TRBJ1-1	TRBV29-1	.	CSGYTRGRNTEAFF	TGCAGCGGATACACCCGCGGGAGGAACACTGAAGCTTTCTTT
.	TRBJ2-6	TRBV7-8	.	CASSSTRLGGGYSGANVLTF	TGTGCCAGCAGCTCGACCCGTCTTGGGGGGGGCTACTCTGGGGCCAACGTCCTGACTTTC
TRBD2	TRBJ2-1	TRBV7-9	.	CASSPRLAGDNEQFF	TGTGCCAGCAGCCCCCGACTAGCGGGCGACAATGAGCAGTTCTTC
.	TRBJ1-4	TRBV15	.	CATSSSREFNEKLFF	TGTGCCACCAGCAGCTCTCGGGAGTTCAATGAAAAACTGTTTTTT
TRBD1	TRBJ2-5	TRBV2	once	CASRDRGFQETQYF	TGTGCCAGCAGAGACAGGGGTTTTCAGGAGACCCAGTACTTC
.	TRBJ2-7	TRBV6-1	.	CASSGTWPADEQYF	TGTGCCAGCAGTGGGACTTGGCCTGCCGACGAGCAGTACTTC
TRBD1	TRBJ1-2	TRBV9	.	CASSVIPVGQHYGYTF	TGTGCCAGCAGCGTAATACCTGTGGGACAGCACTATGGCTACACCTTC
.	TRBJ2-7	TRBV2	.	CASRGTYEQYF	TGTGCCAGTAGGGGGACCTACGAGCAGTACTTC
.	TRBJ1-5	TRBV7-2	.	CASSSDPGVGQPQHF	TGTGCCAGCAGCTCTGACCCAGGGGTTGGCCAGCCCCAGCATTTT
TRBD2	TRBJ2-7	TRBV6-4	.	CASRITIAGIPYEQYF	TGTGCCAGCAGAATAACGATAGCGGGAATTCCCTACGAGCAGTACTTC
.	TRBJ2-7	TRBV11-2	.	CASSPSPPHYEQYF	TGTGCCAGCAGCCCAAGCCCACCTCACTACGAGCAGTACTTC
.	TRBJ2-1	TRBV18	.	CASSYRGSNNEQFF	TGTGCCAGCTCATATCGTGGCAGCAACAATGAGCAGTTCTTC
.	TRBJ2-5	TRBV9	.	CASSVVPRPNEGGRETQYF	TGTGCCAGCAGCGTAGTACCGCGCCCCAACGAGGGGGGTCGAGAGACCCAGTACTTC
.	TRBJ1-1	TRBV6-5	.	CASSHRENTEAFF	TGTGCCAGCAGCCACAGGGAAAACACTGAAGCTTTCTTT
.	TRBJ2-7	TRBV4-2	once	CASSQDNGFSEQYF	TGTGCCAGCAGCCAAGATAATGGCTTCTCCGAGCAGTACTTC
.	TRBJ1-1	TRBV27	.	CASSLSGRTEAFF	TGTGCCAGCAGTTTATCTGGTCGAACTGAAGCTTTCTTT
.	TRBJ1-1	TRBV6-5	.	CASSGYWGITEAFF	TGTGCCAGCAGTGGATACTGGGGGATCACTGAAGCTTTCTTT